This T cell receptor (beta chain) was documented in a study of blood T cells in healthy people across ages. Study findings and constraints: Diversity estimates from one million T cells were considered underestimates. CMV status of donors was unknown, possibly confounding expanded clonotype changes.

With respect to this clonotype: The antigen is undetermined.

Extractions gave at least 5 micrograms of total RNA per sample. The CDR3 runs to 14 residues. The trim removed 4 bases at V and 6 bases at J, leaving 6 bases unmatched. Germline CDR1 MGHRA, CDR2 YSYEKL. Next came a second PCR, run for about 7 to 12 cycles, which used a sample-barcoded 5' primer along with a J-beta primer mix. TCRdb used MiXCR to reprocess the 5' RACE reads, holding one entry per CDR3 protein. The sample shows around 900,000 distinct CDR3 sequences, roughly 51% of them seen only once. This receptor was identified in a woman aged 55 to 70 in good health. The chain joins TRBV4-1 to TRBJ1-5; TRBD1 aligns across 7 bases. Sequences were obtained from blood. CDR3 sequence reads: CASSLTGAAQPQHF. CDR3 bases: TGCGCCAGCAGCCTTACAGGGGCGGCTCAGCCCCAGCATTTT.